The entry below gives a single TCR beta chain sequence along with its context. Other DNA sequences in the sample encode the same CDR3. The sample originates from a study of T cell changes during pregnancy in multiple sclerosis. Germline V gene sequence: CDR1 LNHDA, CDR2 SQIVND (reference sequence). V gave up 9 bases and J gave up 3 bases; unmatched junction bases: 3. The CDR3 covers 12 residues. Sequencing used immunoSEQ multiplex PCR; TCRdb keeps in-frame clones, though not all of them. The top ten hold approximately 1.5% of the sample, which has tens of thousands of clones, under 95% seen once. The starting material was peripheral blood, obtained in the third trimester of pregnancy. This sequence originates from a female donor with multiple sclerosis, enrolled in a pregnancy study. This chain connects TRBV19 to TRBJ2-7; TRBD1 matches 9 bases. In nucleotides, the CDR3 is TGTGCCAGCTCGGACAGGGGCTACGAGCAGTACTTC. Translating gives CASSDRGYEQYF.